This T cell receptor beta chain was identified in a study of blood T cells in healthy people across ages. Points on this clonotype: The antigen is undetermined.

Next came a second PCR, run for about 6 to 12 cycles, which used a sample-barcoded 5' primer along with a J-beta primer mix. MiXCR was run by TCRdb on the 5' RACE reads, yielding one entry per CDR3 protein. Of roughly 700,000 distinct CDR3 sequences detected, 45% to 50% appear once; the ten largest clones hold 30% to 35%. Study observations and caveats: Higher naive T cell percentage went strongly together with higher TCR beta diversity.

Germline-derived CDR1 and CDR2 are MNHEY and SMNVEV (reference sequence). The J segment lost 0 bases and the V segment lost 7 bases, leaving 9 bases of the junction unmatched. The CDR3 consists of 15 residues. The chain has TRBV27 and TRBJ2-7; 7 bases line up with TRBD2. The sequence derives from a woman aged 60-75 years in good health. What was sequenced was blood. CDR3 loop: CASTQRRGSSYEQYF. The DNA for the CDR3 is TGTGCCAGCACCCAGCGGCGGGGGAGCTCCTACGAGCAGTACTTC.